The clone carrying this TCR beta chain was recorded a few times. The antigen is not known. This sample stems from a study of regulatory T cells in long-lasting Graves disease. General study findings and limits: Between persistent patients, thousands of public clonotypes were shared, exceeding the 950 to 1,000 shared between new patients. Only peripheral blood was studied, not thyroid tissue.

Regarding time point: persistent/refractory GD, antithyroid drugs over 5 years with positive TRAb. PBMC RNA was the source of the TCR library. Arm-PCR of CDR3 regions and iRepertoire HTBI primers were the basis on which TCR beta libraries were built. Using its own MiXCR run on the multiplex PCR reads, TCRdb lists one record per CDR3 protein. The data hold about 660,000 distinct CDR3 sequences, with around 30% observed a single time. This specimen was peripheral blood mononuclear cells (PBMCs), taken when the disease was refractory, from a patient treated with antithyroid drugs. The source is a female donor with Graves disease.

In DNA form, the CDR3 reads TGTGCCAGCAGTCATTTGACAGCAGGGGAGACTTTCTATGGCTACACCTTC. Its translation: CASSHLTAGETFYGYTF. V is TRBV2 and J is TRBJ1-2, with D possibly being TRBD1 (6 bases). Trimming took off 5 bases at V and 4 bases at J, with 23 bases between the two ends. Germline CDR1 and CDR2: SNHLY and FYNNEI. This CDR3 region has 17 residues.